This T cell receptor (beta chain) was identified during a study of OX40 agonist ivuxolimab in advanced cancers. As for the study in general: Of mixed ages from about 23 to 85 and averaging roughly 66 years, the group was around 78% male. General observations from the study: Not determined was the antigen specificity of the expanded peripheral T cells.

V gave up 0 bases and J gave up 6 bases, with 16 bases separating them. In germline, CDR1 is SGDLS, CDR2 YYNGEE. The CDR3 contains 16 residues. The table came from immunoSEQ multiplex PCR; TCRdb's copy has only in-frame clones and leaves some out. The profile shows more than 95,000 clones, around 90% of them singletons. A remark on this clone: Antigen specificity is unknown.

The V and J genes are TRBV9 and TRBJ2-1; TRBD2 is a possible D gene (5 bases). The sequence came from an adult with an advanced solid tumor such as melanoma, head and neck, liver or kidney cancer. Sequencing used CD4+ or CD8+ T cells sorted from blood, obtained in a trial of the OX40 agonist ivuxolimab. For the CDR3, the DNA is TGTGCCAGCAGCGTAGAGCGGATTAGCGTGGGCAATGAGCAGTTCTTC. Translating gives CASSVERISVGNEQFF.